This T cell receptor beta chain emerged from a study of OX40 agonist ivuxolimab in advanced cancers. Data came from immunoSEQ multiplex PCR; TCRdb stores just in-frame clones and leaves some out. This sample has under 85,000 clones, with about 89% found just once. The CDR3 contains 16 residues. The V gene's germline CDR1 is LNHDA and CDR2 SQIVND (reference sequence). V lost 5 bases to trimming and J lost 4 bases, with 21 bases between them. The chain carries TRBV19 and TRBJ2-7; the D gene is possibly TRBD1 (5 bases). This TCR was recovered from an adult with an advanced solid tumor such as melanoma, head and neck, liver or kidney cancer. This specimen was CD4+ or CD8+ T cells sorted from blood, taken in a trial of the OX40 agonist ivuxolimab. DNA for the CDR3: TGTGCCAGTAGTCCGGCAGGGCGATTCGTTGGTTACGAGCAGTACTTC. This sequence encodes CASSPAGRFVGYEQYF. Combining the CDR3 with reference TRBV19 and TRBJ2-7 gives the whole variable domain DGGITQSPKYLFRKEGQNVTLSCEQNLNHDAMYWYRQDPGQGLRLIYYSQIVNDFQKGDIAEGYSVSREKKESFPLTVTSAQKNPTAFYLCASSPAGRFVGYEQYFGPGTRLTVT.